Shown below are 30 T cell receptor beta chains from a single sample sequenced in a study of shared clonotypes between healthy human individuals. Repertoires were generated with immunoSEQ multiplex PCR, while TCRdb's copy carries only in-frame clones and drops some. The sample records more than 850,000 clones, 75% to 85% being singletons. Sample: memory CD4+ T cells from PBMCs. As to subset: CD45RA-negative fraction. Every receptor here comes from a man aged 18 to 29 in good health. Some clones in this sample may be carry-over from other donors' samples.

The chain carries TRBV7-9 and TRBJ2-1, with D uncertain. V was trimmed by 4 bases and J by 0 bases, leaving 13 bases between them. Germline V lookup: CDR1 SEHNR, CDR2 FQNEAQ (reference sequence). The CDR3 is 16 amino acids. CDR3 residues: CASSSLSQSSYNEQFF. CDR3 nucleotide sequence: TGTGCCAGCAGCTCCCTCAGCCAGAGCTCCTACAATGAGCAGTTCTTC.

This chain connects TRBV6-1 to TRBJ1-4, with D unresolved. V lost 2 bases and J lost 4, with 11 bases in between. This CDR3 is built from 15 residues. Germline V gene data show CDR1 as MNHNS and CDR2 as SASEGT. CDR3 residues: CASSELGYLNEKLFF. CDR3 DNA: TGTGCCAGCAGTGAACTAGGGTATCTTAATGAAAAACTGTTTTTT.

The count of this clone is one. V usage is TRBV7-2 and J usage is TRBJ1-2, with 10 bases that match TRBD1. The CDR3 length is 14 residues. J was trimmed by 5 bases and V by 1 base; bases with no gene match: 1. Germline assignment: CDR1 SGHTA and CDR2 FQGNSA. In DNA, the CDR3 is TGTGCCAGCAGCTTAGGGACAGGGGGGTATGGCTACACCTTC. Its translation is CASSLGTGGYGYTF.

V and J are TRBV6-6 and TRBJ1-1; D remains unclear. The CDR3 sequence is 14 residues long. Trimming stripped 1 base from V and 0 bases from J, with 6 bases between. Germline V gives CDR1 MNHNY, CDR2 SVGAGI (reference sequence). CDR3 in DNA: TGTGCCAGCAGTTACTGGGGAGTGAACACTGAAGCTTTCTTT. This codes for CASSYWGVNTEAFF.

J is TRBJ2-1 and V is TRBV2; unclear D gene. Germline V gives CDR1 SNHLY, CDR2 FYNNEI. V was shortened by 2 bases and J by 3 bases, with 11 bases between the two germline ends. This CDR3 is 15 amino acids long. This CDR3 reads CASSELATDYNEQFF. In DNA form, the CDR3 reads TGTGCCAGCAGTGAATTGGCGACTGACTACAATGAGCAGTTCTTC. The full variable domain, its missing parts supplied by reference TRBV2 and TRBJ2-1, is EPEVTQTPSHQVTQMGQEVILRCVPISNHLYFYWYRQILGQKVEFLVSFYNNEISEKSEIFDDQFSVERPDGSNFTLKIRSTKLEDSAMYFCASSELATDYNEQFFGPGTRLTVL.

This clone turned up a few times. The chain links TRBV6-7 to TRBJ2-2; 10 bases are a match to TRBD1. TRBV6-7 falls under the ORF class, with uncertain function. J gave up 3 bases and V 2 bases, and 15 bases lay outside the gene matches. The CDR3 totals 20 residues. Here the CDR3 DNA reads TGTGCCAGCAGTTACACCCCCGGTCGTGACAGGGGGCCAGACACCGGGGAGCTGTTTTTT. Translating gives CASSYTPGRDRGPDTGELFF.

The chain couples TRBV19 to TRBJ1-3; D gene ambiguous. V lost 1 base to trimming and J lost 4 bases, with 14 bases between them. Germline V gives CDR1 LNHDA, CDR2 SQIVND (reference sequence). CDR3 length: 16 residues. CDR3 amino acids: CASSIGGRTDGNTIYF. CDR3 nucleotide sequence: TGTGCCAGTAGTATAGGTGGCAGAACGGACGGAAACACCATATATTTT.

V is TRBV28 and J is TRBJ1-2; D may be TRBD1 (5 bases). V lost 2 bases and J lost 8, with 12 bases in between. CDR3 length: 13 residues. Germline CDR1 and CDR2: MDHEN and SYDVKM. As DNA, the CDR3 is TGTGCCAGCAGTTTAACCCAGGGTAGCGGCTACACCTTC. Translating gives CASSLTQGSGYTF.

The chain joins TRBV11-1 to TRBJ2-7; D is perhaps TRBD1 or TRBD2 (5 bases each). The CDR3 length is 17 residues. V dropped 0 bases and J dropped 3 bases, with 18 bases sitting between them. Germline V gene data show CDR1 as SGHAT and CDR2 as FQDESV (reference sequence). CDR3 region: CASSLASLGVSNYEQYF. CDR3 in DNA: TGTGCCAGCAGCTTAGCATCCCTGGGGGTCTCCAACTACGAGCAGTACTTC.

This clone appeared once. The chain has TRBV5-4 and TRBJ2-7, with TRBD2 matching over 9 bases. Germline V lookup: CDR1 SGHNT, CDR2 YYREEE (reference sequence). With V trimmed by 2 bases and J by 4 bases, 7 bases remained unmatched. The CDR3 has 15 residues. This CDR3 is CASSLGTSWDYEQYF. Written as DNA, the CDR3 is TGTGCCAGCAGCTTAGGGACTAGCTGGGATTACGAGCAGTACTTC.

The chain couples TRBV21-1 to TRBJ2-7; the D segment call TRBD2 is taken from the table without a DNA check. TRBV21-1 is a pseudogene locus. CDR3 length: 14 amino acids. Here the CDR3 DNA reads TGTGCCAGCAGCAAAGTTCATTTCTACTACGAGCAGTACTTC. This gives the protein CASSKVHFYYEQYF.

The V gene is TRBV25-1, the J gene TRBJ2-1; 9 bases align to TRBD1. Germline V gene lookup returns CDR1 MGHDK and CDR2 SYGVNS. J lost 7 bases, V lost 4 bases, and 8 bases had no gene match. The CDR3 runs to 15 residues. This chain's CDR3 is CASSGFLGTGNEQFF. For the CDR3, the DNA is TGTGCCAGCAGTGGATTTCTTGGGACAGGGAATGAGCAGTTCTTC.

The chain employs TRBV15 and TRBJ1-5, with a tentative D call TRBD1 (5 bases). V was pared by 2 bases and J by 2 bases, with 16 bases between. The length of the CDR3 is 17 residues. Germline CDR1 LNHNV, CDR2 YYDKDF (reference sequence). CDR3 residues: CATSRNLGLGGNQPQHF. DNA of the CDR3: TGTGCCACCAGCAGAAACCTGGGGTTGGGGGGCAATCAGCCCCAGCATTTT. Complete variable domain (other parts from reference TRBV15 and TRBJ1-5): DAMVIQNPRYQVTQFGKPVTLSCSQTLNHNVMYWYQQKSSQAPKLLFHYYDKDFNNEADTPDNFQSRRPNTSFCFLDIRSPGLGDTAMYLCATSRNLGLGGNQPQHFGDGTRLSIL.

This chain joins TRBV27 and TRBJ1-2; D gene unclear. V lost 6 bases and J 2 bases, leaving 10 bases between the germline ends. There are 13 residues in the CDR3. CDR1 is MNHEY, CDR2 SMNVEV, per germline (reference sequence). The CDR3 bases are TGTGCCAGCAGGAAGGATAGGAACTATGGCTACACCTTC. Its protein is CASRKDRNYGYTF.

This chain joins TRBV28 and TRBJ1-2; D is possibly TRBD1 (5 bases). Germline CDR1 reads MDHEN; CDR2 reads SYDVKM. Trimming removed 6 bases from V and 8 bases from J, with 25 bases in between. The CDR3 totals 16 residues. Here the CDR3 reads CASSSPSNRFIRGYTF. The DNA of the CDR3 is TGTGCCAGCAGCTCTCCATCAAACAGGTTTATCCGAGGCTACACCTTC.

This chain connects TRBV2 to TRBJ1-4; 7 nucleotides align to TRBD1. The CDR3 sequence is 13 residues long. The V gene end was trimmed by 7 bases and the J gene end by 7 bases; junction bases not matched to a gene: 6. Looked up from germline, CDR1 is SNHLY and CDR2 is FYNNEI. Here the CDR3 reads CASKVRGSEKLFF. CDR3 DNA: TGTGCCAGCAAGGTCAGGGGGAGTGAAAAACTGTTTTTT.

This clone was counted a few times. The V gene is TRBV28, the J gene TRBJ1-2, with a tentative D call TRBD1 (6 bases). Trimming cost V 6 bases and J 4 bases, with 18 bases left between them. Germline loops: CDR1 MDHEN, CDR2 SYDVKM. The CDR3 is 15 residues long. CDR3: CASSLKNREFYGYTF. In DNA, the CDR3 is TGTGCCAGCAGCTTGAAGAACAGGGAATTCTATGGCTACACCTTC.

This rearrangement joins TRBV5-1 to TRBJ2-7; the D gene could be TRBD1 or TRBD2 (5 bases each). Looked up from germline, CDR1 is SGHRS and CDR2 is YFSETQ. V lost 4 bases and J 0 bases, leaving 14 bases between the germline ends. The CDR3 spans 15 residues. The CDR3 sequence: CASSLEWDLSYEQYF. The CDR3 coding sequence is TGCGCCAGCAGCCTGGAATGGGACCTCTCCTACGAGCAGTACTTC.

The chain employs TRBV6-1 and TRBJ1-5, with 9 bases that match TRBD1. Germline V lookup: CDR1 MNHNS, CDR2 SASEGT. The trim removed 6 bases at V and 11 bases at J, leaving 8 bases unmatched. This CDR3 contains 13 residues. DNA of the CDR3: TGTGCCAGCAGCGACAGGGGGTTGCGCACCCAGCATTTT. This translates into CASSDRGLRTQHF.

This sequence joins TRBV2 and TRBJ1-2; D remains unclear. V was cut by 4 bases and J by 5 bases, with 11 bases left in between. Germline loops: CDR1 SNHLY, CDR2 FYNNEI. CDR3 size: 13 residues. The CDR3 nucleotides read TGTGCCAGCAGTGCAATCAGGCGTTATGGCTACACCTTC. Protein: CASSAIRRYGYTF.

The chain recombines TRBV11-2 with TRBJ1-4; D ambiguous. Germline lookup yields CDR1 SGHAT and CDR2 FQNNGV. This CDR3 is built from 13 residues. The germline V and J ends were trimmed by 3 bases and 3 bases, with 5 bases remaining between them. CDR3 bases: TGTGCCAGCAGCTTGAGTCCTAATGAAAAACTGTTTTTT. This sequence encodes CASSLSPNEKLFF.

The rearrangement uses TRBV14 and TRBJ2-5; no reliable D call. Germline V lookup: CDR1 SGHDN, CDR2 FVKESK. V was shortened by 5 bases and J by 5 bases, with 9 bases between the two germline ends. The CDR3 extends over 12 amino acids. Here the CDR3 reads CASSFYSETQYF. The CDR3 nucleotides are TGTGCCAGCAGCTTCTACTCGGAGACCCAGTACTTC.

Of note for this clone: In the same sample, other DNA sequences code for this CDR3. The rearrangement links TRBV9 to TRBJ2-5; D is unclear. The germline V gene has CDR1 SGDLS and CDR2 YYNGEE. Deletions cut 4 bases from V and 3 bases from J, with 7 bases between. This CDR3 has 12 amino acids. DNA for the CDR3: TGTGCCAGCAGCCCTACCGAAGAGACCCAGTACTTC. Protein product: CASSPTEETQYF.

This sequence joins TRBV29-1 and TRBJ1-2; no reliable D call. This CDR3 has 14 residues. Between the trimmed V and J ends, which lost 6 bases and 4 bases, there was a span of 18 bases. Germline CDR1 reads SQVTM; CDR2 reads ANQGSEA. CDR3 residues: CSVGRSLEGYGYTF. As DNA, the CDR3 is TGCAGCGTCGGTCGGTCGTTAGAGGGCTATGGCTACACCTTC.

The chain has TRBV10-3 and TRBJ2-7; 7 bases align to TRBD1. This CDR3 is 13 amino acids long. Germline values: CDR1 ENHRY, CDR2 SYGVKD. The V and J ends lost 10 bases and 5 bases, in that order; junction bases with no gene match: 11. The CDR3 DNA reads TGTGCCACCCGACAGGGAGTATTAGACGAGCAGTACTTC. This gives the protein CATRQGVLDEQYF.

This clone was recorded once. The chain joins TRBV27 to TRBJ2-5; the match to TRBD1 covers 7 bases. The CDR3 contains 13 residues. Germline V gene lookup returns CDR1 MNHEY and CDR2 SMNVEV (reference sequence). V was pared by 6 bases and J by 4 bases, with 5 bases of the junction left unmatched. CDR3 sequence reads: CASRYTGVETQYF. In DNA form, the CDR3 reads TGTGCCAGCAGATATACAGGGGTAGAGACCCAGTACTTC.

The V call is TRBV27, the J call TRBJ2-1, with 8 bases identical to TRBD2. The trim removed 0 bases at V and 7 bases at J, leaving 11 bases unmatched. The germline V gene encodes CDR1 MNHEY and CDR2 SMNVEV (reference sequence). This CDR3 has 17 residues. In DNA, the CDR3 is TGTGCCAGCAGTTTATCGATTACGGGGGGGCGCAGGAATGAGCAGTTCTTC. Residues: CASSLSITGGRRNEQFF.

V usage is TRBV9 and J usage is TRBJ2-2; TRBD2 matches at 8 bases. V shed 3 bases and J 4 bases; nucleotides not matched to a gene: 8. The CDR3 sequence is 16 residues long. Per the germline V gene, CDR1 is SGDLS and CDR2 is YYNGEE. The CDR3 coding sequence is TGTGCCAGCAGCGGGCGAGCGGGAGTGCTCACCGGGGAGCTGTTTTTT. Translated: CASSGRAGVLTGELFF.

The rearrangement uses TRBV19 and TRBJ2-1, with a possible D match to TRBD2 (6 bases). CDR3 length equals 15 residues. Germline V gives CDR1 LNHDA, CDR2 SQIVND (reference sequence). Trimming removed 2 bases at V and 2 bases at J, with 10 bases between. The CDR3 nucleotides are TGTGCCAGTAGTATAAGGCTAGCGCCCTACAATGAGCAGTTCTTC. It codes for CASSIRLAPYNEQFF.

The rearrangement links TRBV6-5 to TRBJ1-5; D uncertain. The germline gives CDR1 MNHEY, CDR2 SVGAGI. The CDR3 covers 13 residues. Trimming removed 4 bases from V and 4 bases from J, with 8 bases in between. In DNA form, the CDR3 reads TGTGCCAGCAGTTCCTTTGAAAATCAGCCCCAGCATTTT. Its protein is CASSSFENQPQHF.